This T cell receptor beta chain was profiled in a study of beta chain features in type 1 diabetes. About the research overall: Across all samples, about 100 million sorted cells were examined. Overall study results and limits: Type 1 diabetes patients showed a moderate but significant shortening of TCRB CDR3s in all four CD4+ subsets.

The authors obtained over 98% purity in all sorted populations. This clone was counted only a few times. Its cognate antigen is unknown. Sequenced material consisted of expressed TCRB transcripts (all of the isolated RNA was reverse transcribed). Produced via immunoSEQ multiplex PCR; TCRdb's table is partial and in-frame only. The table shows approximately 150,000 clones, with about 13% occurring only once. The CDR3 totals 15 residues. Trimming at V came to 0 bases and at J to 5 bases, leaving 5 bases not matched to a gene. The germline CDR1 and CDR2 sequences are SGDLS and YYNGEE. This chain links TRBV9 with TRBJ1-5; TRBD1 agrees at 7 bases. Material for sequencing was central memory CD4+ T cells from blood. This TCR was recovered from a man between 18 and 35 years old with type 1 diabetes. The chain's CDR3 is CASSVGQGEDQPQHF. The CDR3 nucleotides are TGTGCCAGCAGCGTAGGGCAGGGGGAAGATCAGCCCCAGCATTTT.